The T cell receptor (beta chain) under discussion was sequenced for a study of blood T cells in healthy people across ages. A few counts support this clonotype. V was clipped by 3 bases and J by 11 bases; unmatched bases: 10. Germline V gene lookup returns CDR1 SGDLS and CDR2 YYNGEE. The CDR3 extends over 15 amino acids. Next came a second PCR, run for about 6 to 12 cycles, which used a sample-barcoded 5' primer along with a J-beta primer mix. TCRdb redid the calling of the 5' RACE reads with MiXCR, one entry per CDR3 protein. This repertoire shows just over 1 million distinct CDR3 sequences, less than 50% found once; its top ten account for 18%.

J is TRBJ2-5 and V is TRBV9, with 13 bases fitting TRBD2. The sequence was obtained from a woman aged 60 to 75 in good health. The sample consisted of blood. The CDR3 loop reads CASSETSGRVSEQYF. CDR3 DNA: TGTGCCAGCAGCGAAACTAGCGGGAGGGTTTCTGAGCAGTACTTC.